This passage covers 22 T cell receptor beta chains from one sample sequenced in a study of blood T cells in healthy people across ages. A J-beta primer mix and a sample-barcoded 5' primer were used in a second PCR of about 6 to 12 cycles. A single record per CDR3 protein comes from TCRdb applying MiXCR to the 5' RACE reads. The profile shows over 1,500,000 distinct CDR3 sequences, roughly 52% of them singletons. Source material: blood. The source is a woman aged 40 to 49 in good health.

CDR3 DNA sequence: TGTGCCAGCAGCGCCAGGGGGACTTACAACACCGGGGAGCTGTTTTTT. Residues: CASSARGTYNTGELFF. This chain joins TRBV6-5 and TRBJ2-2, with D perhaps matching TRBD1 (7 bases). V was cut by 6 bases and J by 2 bases, with 16 bases left in between. Germline V CDR1 and CDR2: MNHEY, SVGAGI. CDR3 length equals 16 residues.

CDR3 protein: CASSLGGVLGNQPQHF. In nucleotides, the CDR3 is TGTGCCAGCAGCTTAGGCGGGGTTTTGGGCAATCAGCCCCAGCATTTT. J is TRBJ1-5 and V is TRBV7-9; D gene uncertain. The CDR3 has 16 amino acids. Deletions cut 1 base from V and 2 bases from J, with 12 bases between. Germline V gene lookup returns CDR1 SEHNR and CDR2 FQNEAQ (reference sequence).

This clonotype was found many times. This chain uses TRBV6-2 or TRBV6-3 with TRBJ2-3; TRBD2 matches 14 bases. This CDR3 is built from 18 residues. Germline CDR1 and CDR2: MNHEY and SVGEGT. Trimming removed 6 bases from V and 0 bases from J; junction bases left unmatched: 8. The CDR3 protein is CASRDGTSGSPSTDTQYF. The CDR3 region has the DNA TGTGCCAGCAGGGACGGGACTAGCGGGAGTCCAAGCACAGATACGCAGTATTTT.

The rearrangement links TRBV10-3 to TRBJ2-1; TRBD2 matches 8 bases. CDR1 is ENHRY and CDR2 is SYGVKD in the germline V gene. This CDR3 spans 14 amino acids. V gave up 3 bases and J gave up 7 bases; unmatched junction bases: 5. DNA of the CDR3: TGTGCCATCAGTGATCGGGGGGGATTTAATGAGCAGTTCTTC. It translates to CAISDRGGFNEQFF.

V and J are TRBV4-1 and TRBJ2-7, with D tentatively TRBD1 or TRBD2 (5 bases each). V dropped 4 bases and J dropped 7 bases, with 17 bases sitting between them. Germline CDR1 is MGHRA and CDR2 is YSYEKL. CDR3 length: 14 residues. Here the CDR3 DNA reads TGCGCCAGCAGCCTTGAGGGACGGTACAATGAGCAGTACTTC. Encoded protein: CASSLEGRYNEQYF.

This rearrangement joins TRBV6-2 or TRBV6-3 to TRBJ1-2; D remains unclear. This CDR3 region has 14 residues. CDR1 MNHEY and CDR2 SVGEGT come from the germline V gene. Trimming took off 6 bases at V and 0 bases at J, with 11 bases between the two ends. This CDR3 reads CASSPDMTNYGYTF. CDR3 bases: TGTGCCAGCAGCCCAGACATGACTAACTATGGCTACACCTTC.

The chain has TRBV6-5 and TRBJ2-1; 9 bases are shared with TRBD2. J gave up 9 bases and V 6 bases, and 12 bases lay outside the gene matches. CDR1 MNHEY and CDR2 SVGAGI come from the germline V gene. The CDR3 runs to 15 residues. The CDR3 DNA follows: TGTGCCAGCAGCCCCCGTCTAGCGGGGTTGGGTGAGCAGTTCTTC. The encoded protein is CASSPRLAGLGEQFF.

The J gene is TRBJ2-1, the V gene TRBV21-1. TRBV21-1 is a listed pseudogene. CDR3 length: 18 amino acids. This CDR3 reads CASSKSVRPATVLNEQFF. The CDR3 coding sequence is TGTGCCAGCAGCAAATCCGTCCGTCCTGCGACGGTACTCAATGAGCAGTTCTTC.

This clonotype has only a few counts. The chain joins TRBV7-9 to TRBJ1-2; D call uncertain. Trimming cost V 1 base and J 0 bases, with 9 bases left between them. Germline V CDR1 and CDR2: SEHNR, FQNEAQ (reference sequence). This CDR3 has 15 amino acids. Written as DNA, the CDR3 is TGTGCCAGCAGCTTAGTTTCAGCTACTAACTATGGCTACACCTTC. Translated: CASSLVSATNYGYTF.

The V gene is TRBV6-2 or TRBV6-3, the J gene TRBJ2-1; 10 bases are shared with TRBD1. CDR3 length equals 17 residues. The V and J ends lost 5 bases and 0 bases, in that order; junction bases with no gene match: 7. Germline V gives CDR1 MNHEY, CDR2 SVGEGT. CDR3 DNA sequence: TGTGCCAGCAGTCGGCTGGGACAGGGGTTCTCCTACAATGAGCAGTTCTTC. Its protein product is CASSRLGQGFSYNEQFF.

The chain carries TRBV6-5 and TRBJ2-3; 8 bases map to TRBD1. Germline trimming cut 6 bases from V and 7 bases from J; bases unmatched to any gene: 6. Germline V gene data show CDR1 as MNHEY and CDR2 as SVGAGI. This CDR3 comprises 13 residues. CDR3 sequence reads: CASSQDRVNTQYF. In DNA, the CDR3 is TGTGCCAGCAGCCAGGACAGGGTGAATACGCAGTATTTT.

Remarks on this clonotype: Compared with germline, one end of the junction differs, possibly owing to a read error. The V call is TRBV11-1, the J call TRBJ1-2; 7 bases are a match to TRBD1. The CDR3 totals 14 residues. Germline V gives CDR1 SGHAT, CDR2 FQDESV (reference sequence). CDR3 loop: CASSSLTGQNGYSF. The DNA for the CDR3 is TGTGCCAGCAGCTCTTTGACAGGGCAGAATGGCTACTCCTTC.

The chain links TRBV19 to TRBJ2-3, with D possibly TRBD2 on 7 matching bases. The CDR3 extends over 15 amino acids. Germline assignment: CDR1 LNHDA and CDR2 SQIVND (reference sequence). V gave up 10 bases and J gave up 1 base, with 18 bases separating them. CDR3: CATTVLGGGTDTQYF. The CDR3 DNA reads as TGTGCCACCACGGTCCTAGGGGGGGGCACAGATACGCAGTATTTT. The variable domain in full, with the rest retrieved from reference TRBV19 and TRBJ2-3, is DGGITQSPKYLFRKEGQNVTLSCEQNLNHDAMYWYRQDPGQGLRLIYYSQIVNDFQKGDIAEGYSVSREKKESFPLTVTSAQKNPTAFYLCATTVLGGGTDTQYFGPGTRLTVL.

V gene TRBV20-1 combines with J gene TRBJ1-2; possible D gene TRBD1, 5 bases. CDR3 size: 14 residues. Germline V lookup: CDR1 DFQATT, CDR2 SNEGSKA (reference sequence). The germline V and J ends were trimmed by 0 bases and 8 bases, with 16 bases remaining between them. CDR3 sequence reads: CSARDTAGVDGYTF. CDR3 coding DNA: TGCAGTGCTAGAGATACGGCGGGGGTGGACGGCTACACCTTC.

Here the CDR3 DNA reads TGCGCCAGCAGCTTGAGCGCCACAGACACAGATACGCAGTATTTT. The encoded protein is CASSLSATDTDTQYF. J is TRBJ2-3 and V is TRBV5-1; the D is unclear. Germline loops: CDR1 SGHRS, CDR2 YFSETQ. This CDR3 is built from 15 residues. The ends were cut back, 1 base at V and 2 bases at J, with 11 bases in the middle. Full variable domain (remainder filled in from reference TRBV5-1 and TRBJ2-3): KAGVTQTPRYLIKTRGQQVTLSCSPISGHRSVSWYQQTPGQGLQFLFEYFSETQRNKGNFPGRFSGRQFSNSRSEMNVSTLELGDSALYLCASSLSATDTDTQYFGPGTRLTVL.

This clonotype was recorded only once. A junction end diverges from the germline sequence, so it may reflect a read error. J is TRBJ1-2 and V is TRBV11-2; tentative D call: TRBD1 (5 bases). This CDR3 contains 14 residues. Germline V lookup: CDR1 SGHAT, CDR2 FQNNGV. As DNA, the CDR3 is TGTGCCAGCAGCGTAGACGGGACCCACTATGGCTACACCTTC. It encodes CASSVDGTHYGYTF.

The chain employs TRBV7-2 and TRBJ1-2; D possibly corresponds to TRBD1 (6 bases). CDR1 SGHTA and CDR2 FQGNSA come from the germline V gene. V lost 1 base to trimming and J lost 7 bases, with 19 bases between them. CDR3 length equals 16 residues. The CDR3 protein is CASSLGGGEPLFGYTF. As DNA, the CDR3 is TGTGCCAGCAGCTTAGGAGGGGGTGAGCCCTTGTTTGGCTACACCTTC. Combining the CDR3 with reference TRBV7-2 and TRBJ1-2 gives the whole variable domain GAGVSQSPSNKVTEKGKDVELRCDPISGHTALYWYRQSLGQGLEFLIYFQGNSAPDKSGLPSDRFSAERTGGSVSTLTIQRTQQEDSAVYLCASSLGGGEPLFGYTFGSGTRLTVV.

This chain connects TRBV7-9 to TRBJ2-1; TRBD2 aligns across 13 bases. CDR1 and CDR2 from the germline V gene are SEHNR and FQNEAQ (reference sequence). This CDR3 spans 19 amino acids. V trimming: 5 bases; J trimming: 0 bases; junction bases outside the gene matches: 10. This chain's CDR3 is CASSTSGLAGRSSYNEQFF. DNA for the CDR3: TGTGCCAGCAGCACCTCGGGACTAGCGGGGCGGAGCTCCTACAATGAGCAGTTCTTC.

The sample holds many counts of this clonotype. The chain recombines TRBV29-1 with TRBJ2-6; the D gene is possibly TRBD2 (6 bases). The CDR3 runs 16 residues. From germline, CDR1 is SQVTM and CDR2 ANQGSEA. Trimming left V 5 bases short and J 2 bases short, with 16 bases between. CDR3 loop: CSVSDGGMAGANVLTF. CDR3 DNA: TGCAGCGTTTCGGACGGGGGAATGGCTGGGGCCAACGTCCTGACTTTC.

The gene calls are TRBV5-1 and TRBJ2-1, with D hard to call. V was clipped by 4 bases and J by 0 bases, with 11 bases between them. This CDR3 is 15 amino acids long. Looked up from germline, CDR1 is SGHRS and CDR2 is YFSETQ. As DNA, the CDR3 is TGCGCCAGCAGCACACTGCCGAGCTCCTACAATGAGCAGTTCTTC. It yields the protein CASSTLPSSYNEQFF.

The chain links TRBV28 to TRBJ2-1, with D possibly matching TRBD2 (5 bases). Trimming pared 8 bases from V and 2 bases from J, leaving 10 bases between. The CDR3 spans 13 residues. Germline CDR1 MDHEN, CDR2 SYDVKM. The CDR3 DNA is TGTGCCAGCCGGGATACACCCTACAATGAGCAGTTCTTC. This translates into CASRDTPYNEQFF. Using reference TRBV28 and TRBJ2-1 for the parts outside the CDR3, the full variable domain is DVKVTQSSRYLVKRTGEKVFLECVQDMDHENMFWYRQDPGLGLRLIYFSYDVKMKEKGDIPEGYSVSREKKERFSLILESASTNQTSMYLCASRDTPYNEQFFGPGTRLTVL.

The table lists this clonotype with a few counts. The J gene is TRBJ1-2, the V gene TRBV20-1; the match to TRBD1 covers 9 bases. Trimming took 3 bases from V and 6 from J; bases not matched to a gene: 11. Germline CDR1 reads DFQATT; CDR2 reads SNEGSKA (reference sequence). The CDR3 is made up of 15 amino acids. DNA of the CDR3: TGCAGTGCTAGGCCTCCCGGGACAGGGAACGATGGCTACACCTTC. This codes for CSARPPGTGNDGYTF.